Below, 5 T cell receptor beta chains from the same sample are listed, as sequenced in a study of T cells in Graves' hyperthyroidism and ophthalmopathy. RNA transcripts provided the source from which TCR beta CDR3 regions were amplified. The HTBI set primed first-round TCR CDR3 RT-PCR. TCRdb reanalysed the multiplex PCR reads using MiXCR and keeps one entry per CDR3 protein. The data contain over 250,000 distinct CDR3 sequences, approximately 17% of them singletons. The source material was blood. The source is a woman aged 55-70 years with Graves' ophthalmopathy.

This clonotype was counted many times. This chain uses TRBV20-1 with TRBJ1-5; no firm D call. Germline V gives CDR1 DFQATT, CDR2 SNEGSKA (reference sequence). V was shortened by 5 bases and J by 3 bases, with 11 bases between the two germline ends. The CDR3 has 13 amino acids. The CDR3 loop reads CSAHSTVNQPQHF. The CDR3 DNA sequence: TGCAGTGCTCACTCGACTGTCAATCAGCCCCAGCATTTT.

The chain has TRBV19 and TRBJ2-5; D may correspond to TRBD1 or TRBD2 (6 bases each). This CDR3 comprises 15 residues. V gave up 3 bases and J gave up 1 base, with 12 bases separating them. From germline, CDR1 is LNHDA and CDR2 SQIVND (reference sequence). The CDR3 region has the DNA TGTGCCAGTAGTATTGGGGGGCGCCCCCAAGAGACCCAGTACTTC. Translating it yields CASSIGGRPQETQYF.

This clonotype has a count of ten or more. The chain joins TRBV27 to TRBJ2-7; D is uncertain. Looked up from germline, CDR1 is MNHEY and CDR2 is SMNVEV (reference sequence). The CDR3 contains 17 residues. Trimming removed 0 bases at V and 5 bases at J, with 20 bases between. The CDR3 DNA is TGTGCCAGCAGTTTATCCCTCCCGACGTCCACAAAGCACGAGCAGTACTTC. Translating it yields CASSLSLPTSTKHEQYF.

Comment on this clonotype: Mismatch with germline at one junction end may stem from a read error. The chain carries TRBV7-2 and TRBJ2-5, with D unclear. CDR3 length: 12 amino acids. Germline CDR1 reads SGHTA; CDR2 reads FQGNSA. For the CDR3, the DNA is TGCGCCAGCAGCTACCCACGAGAGACCCAGTACTTC. It encodes CASSYPRETQYF.

The sample holds many counts of this clonotype. J is TRBJ2-3 and V is TRBV27, with 12 bases lining up with TRBD2. Germline V lookup: CDR1 MNHEY, CDR2 SMNVEV (reference sequence). J was trimmed by 5 bases and V by 7 bases; bases with no gene match: 4. CDR3 length: 14 residues. The CDR3 bases are TGTGCCAGCACTGCGGGACTAGCGGGAGATACGCAGTATTTT. It codes for CASTAGLAGDTQYF.